The clone carrying this TCR beta chain was seen only a few times. What it recognizes is unknown. V lost 4 bases to trimming and J lost 3 bases, with 6 bases between them. CDR1 and CDR2 from the germline V gene are SQVTM and ANQGSEA. The CDR3 has 11 amino acids. The source of the sample is a study of shared clonotypes between healthy human individuals. Unsorted samples, those not sorted, used roughly 100 million PBMCs for genomic DNA. The genomic DNA of each subset was split evenly across several immunoSEQ plates. The table came from immunoSEQ multiplex PCR; TCRdb's copy has only in-frame clones and leaves some out. The data hold about 460,000 clones, with about 74% observed a single time. Regarding the study as a whole: Sampling used blood alone; tissue repertoires probably differ. Clonotype sharing levels among donors were expected to vary with sequencing depth.

This sequence joins TRBV29-1 and TRBJ1-1; D not resolved. Sequenced material: PBMCs. This clonotype was sampled from a woman between 35 and 50 years old in good health. Some clones in this sample may be carry-over from other donors' samples. Here the CDR3 DNA reads TGCAGCGTTGCCATGGACACTGAAGCTTTCTTT. This sequence encodes CSVAMDTEAFF. Together with reference TRBV29-1 and TRBJ1-1, the CDR3 gives the full variable domain: SAVISQKPSRDICQRGTSLTIQCQVDSQVTMMFWYRQQPGQSLTLIATANQGSEATYESGFVIDKFPISRPNLTFSTLTVSNMSPEDSSIYLCSVAMDTEAFFGQGTRLTVV.